The entry below describes one T cell receptor beta chain. The data were taken from a study of blood T cell repertoires in COVID-19. Looking at the study overall: Samples representing acute and convalescent COVID-19 were sourced from the United States, Italy and Spain.

This CDR3 spans 16 amino acids. Germline CDR1 reads SGDLS; CDR2 reads YYNGEE. The V and J ends lost 0 bases and 1 base respectively, with 13 bases between them. Across about two dozen US areas, participants ranged in age from roughly 18 to 95 years. Allocation to cohorts depended on clinical history reported by the participants. Recovered participants had two consecutive negative NP/OP PCR tests, healthcare professional clearance, or symptom resolution. Profiled with immunoSEQ multiplex PCR; TCRdb holds only in-frame clones, not every one. The sample has a few hundred thousand clones; about 88% are singletons.

Specimen: PBMCs or T cells enriched from blood (not recorded which). This clonotype originated in a woman aged 45 to 65 who had recovered from COVID-19. The V call is TRBV9, the J call TRBJ1-1; D perhaps matches TRBD1 (6 bases). This CDR3 is CASSVEGGRGNTEAFF. In nucleotides, the CDR3 is TGTGCCAGCAGCGTAGAGGGTGGCAGGGGGAACACTGAAGCTTTCTTT.